The present entry profiles one T cell receptor (beta chain) with its context. The antigen is unknown. TCRdb's table, derived via immunoSEQ multiplex PCR, lists solely in-frame clones and lacks some. The data show around 310,000 clones, around four fifths seen once. The record originates from a study of cytotoxic CD8 clonotypes in ibrutinib-treated CLL. Findings of the study overall: Ibrutinib response saw clonality rise, and progression saw it return toward baseline.

CDR1 and CDR2 from the germline V gene are MNHEY and SMNVEV (reference sequence). Trimming removed 4 bases from V and 8 bases from J, with 17 bases in between. The CDR3 is 14 residues long. The source is a human donor with chronic lymphocytic leukemia. Sequenced material: PBMCs, taken before ibrutinib treatment. The chain is built from TRBV27 and TRBJ1-2, with TRBD1 as a possible D gene (5 bases). In DNA form, the CDR3 reads TGTGCCAGCAGTTCCCCAGGGAAGGTCGTCGGCTACACCTTC. Its translation: CASSSPGKVVGYTF.